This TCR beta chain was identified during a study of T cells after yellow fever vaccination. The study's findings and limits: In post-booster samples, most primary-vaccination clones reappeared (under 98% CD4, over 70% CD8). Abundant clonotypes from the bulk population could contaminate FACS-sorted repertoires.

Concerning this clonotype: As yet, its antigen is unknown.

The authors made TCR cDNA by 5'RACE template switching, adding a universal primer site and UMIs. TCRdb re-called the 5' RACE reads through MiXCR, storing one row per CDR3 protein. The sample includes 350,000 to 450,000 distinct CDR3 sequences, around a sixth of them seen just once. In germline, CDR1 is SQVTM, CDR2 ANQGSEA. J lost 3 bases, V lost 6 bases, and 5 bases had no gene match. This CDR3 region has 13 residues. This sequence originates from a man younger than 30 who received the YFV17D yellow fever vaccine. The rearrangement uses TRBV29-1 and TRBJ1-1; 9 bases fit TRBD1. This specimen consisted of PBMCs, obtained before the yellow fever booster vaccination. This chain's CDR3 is CSVRQGVDTEAFF. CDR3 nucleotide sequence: TGCAGCGTCCGACAGGGGGTGGACACTGAAGCTTTCTTT.